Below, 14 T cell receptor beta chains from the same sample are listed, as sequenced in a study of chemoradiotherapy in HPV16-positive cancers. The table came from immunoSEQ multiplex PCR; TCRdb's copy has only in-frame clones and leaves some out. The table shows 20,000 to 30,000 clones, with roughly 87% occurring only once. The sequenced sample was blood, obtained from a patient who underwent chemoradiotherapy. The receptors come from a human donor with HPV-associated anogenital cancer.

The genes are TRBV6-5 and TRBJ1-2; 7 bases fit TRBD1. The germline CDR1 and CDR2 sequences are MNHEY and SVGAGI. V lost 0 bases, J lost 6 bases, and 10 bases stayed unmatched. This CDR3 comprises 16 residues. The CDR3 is CASSYSKSWTGHGYTF. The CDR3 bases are TGTGCCAGCAGTTACTCAAAATCGTGGACAGGACATGGCTACACCTTC.

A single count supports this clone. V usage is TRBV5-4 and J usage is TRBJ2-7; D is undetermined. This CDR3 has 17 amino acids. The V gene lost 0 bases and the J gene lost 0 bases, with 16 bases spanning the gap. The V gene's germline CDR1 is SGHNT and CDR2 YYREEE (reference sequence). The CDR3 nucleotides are TGTGCCAGCAGCTTGGAGGGCTCGAGACTTTCCTCCTACGAGCAGTACTTC. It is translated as CASSLEGSRLSSYEQYF.

The DNA for the CDR3 is TGCAGCGCACAGGGTCCAGAAGAGACCCAGTACTTC. This gives the protein CSAQGPEETQYF. The chain carries TRBV29-1 and TRBJ2-5, with a possible D match to TRBD1 (6 bases). The germline gives CDR1 SQVTM, CDR2 ANQGSEA. CDR3 length equals 12 residues. V lost 7 bases, J lost 3 bases, and 12 bases lay in between.

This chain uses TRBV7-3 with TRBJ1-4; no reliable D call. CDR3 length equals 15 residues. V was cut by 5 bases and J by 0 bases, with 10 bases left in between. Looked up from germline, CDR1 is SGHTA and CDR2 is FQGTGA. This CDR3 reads CASSPGTATNEKLFF. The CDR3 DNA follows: TGTGCCAGCAGCCCAGGAACCGCAACTAATGAAAAACTGTTTTTT. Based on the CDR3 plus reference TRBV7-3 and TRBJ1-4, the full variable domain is GAGVSQTPSNKVTEKGKYVELRCDPISGHTALYWYRQSLGQGPEFLIYFQGTGAADDSGLPNDRFFAVRPEGSVSTLKIQRTERGDSAVYLCASSPGTATNEKLFFGSGTQLSVL.

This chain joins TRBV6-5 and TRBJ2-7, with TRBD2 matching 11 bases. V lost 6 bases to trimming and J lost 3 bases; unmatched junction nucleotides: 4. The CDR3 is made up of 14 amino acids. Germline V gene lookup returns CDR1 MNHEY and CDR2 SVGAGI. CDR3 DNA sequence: TGTGCCAGCAGATTAACTAGCGGGAGCTACGAGCAGTACTTC. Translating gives CASRLTSGSYEQYF.

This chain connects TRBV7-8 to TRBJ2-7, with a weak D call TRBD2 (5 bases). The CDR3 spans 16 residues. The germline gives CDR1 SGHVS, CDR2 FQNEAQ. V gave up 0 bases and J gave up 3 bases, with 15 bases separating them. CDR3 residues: CASSLASPAENYEQYF. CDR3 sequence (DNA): TGTGCCAGCAGCTTAGCGTCCCCAGCGGAGAACTACGAGCAGTACTTC. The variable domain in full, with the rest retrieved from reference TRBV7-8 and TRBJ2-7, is GAGVSQSPRYKVAKRGQDVALRCDPISGHVSLFWYQQALGQGPEFLTYFQNEAQLDKSGLPSDRFFAERPEGSVSTLKIQRTQQEDSAVYLCASSLASPAENYEQYFGPGTRLTVT.

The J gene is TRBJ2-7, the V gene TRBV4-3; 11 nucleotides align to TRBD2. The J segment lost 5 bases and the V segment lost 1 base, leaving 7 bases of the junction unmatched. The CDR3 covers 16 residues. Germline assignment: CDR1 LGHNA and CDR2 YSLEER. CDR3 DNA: TGCGCCAGCAGCCAAGGGGGGGGACTAGCGGTCCACGAGCAGTACTTC. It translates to CASSQGGGLAVHEQYF.

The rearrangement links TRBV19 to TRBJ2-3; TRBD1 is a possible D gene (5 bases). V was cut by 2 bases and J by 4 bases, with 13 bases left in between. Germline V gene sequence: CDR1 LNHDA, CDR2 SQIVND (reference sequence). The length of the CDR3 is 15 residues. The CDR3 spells CASSISDRSADTQYF. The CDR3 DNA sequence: TGTGCCAGTAGTATAAGTGACAGAAGTGCAGATACGCAGTATTTT. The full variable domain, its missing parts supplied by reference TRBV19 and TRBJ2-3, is DGGITQSPKYLFRKEGQNVTLSCEQNLNHDAMYWYRQDPGQGLRLIYYSQIVNDFQKGDIAEGYSVSREKKESFPLTVTSAQKNPTAFYLCASSISDRSADTQYFGPGTRLTVL.

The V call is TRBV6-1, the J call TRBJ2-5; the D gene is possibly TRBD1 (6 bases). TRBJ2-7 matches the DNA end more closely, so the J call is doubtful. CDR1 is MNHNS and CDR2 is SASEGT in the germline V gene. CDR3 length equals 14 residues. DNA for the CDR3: TGTGCCAGCAGCCCAACCCGGGACACCTACGAGCAGTACTTC. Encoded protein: CASSPTRDTYEQYF.

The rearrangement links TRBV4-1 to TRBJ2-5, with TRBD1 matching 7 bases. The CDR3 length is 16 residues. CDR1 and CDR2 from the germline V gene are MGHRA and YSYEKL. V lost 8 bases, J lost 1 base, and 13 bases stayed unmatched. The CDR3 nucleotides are TGCGCCAGCCACGGGGACAGAAGTAAGGGCCAAGAGACCCAGTACTTC. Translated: CASHGDRSKGQETQYF.

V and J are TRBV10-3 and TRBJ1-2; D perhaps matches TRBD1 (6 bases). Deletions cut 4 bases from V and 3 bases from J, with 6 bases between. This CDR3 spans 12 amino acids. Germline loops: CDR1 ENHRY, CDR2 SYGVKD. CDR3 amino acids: CAISGQDYGYTF. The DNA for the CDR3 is TGTGCCATCAGTGGACAGGACTATGGCTACACCTTC.

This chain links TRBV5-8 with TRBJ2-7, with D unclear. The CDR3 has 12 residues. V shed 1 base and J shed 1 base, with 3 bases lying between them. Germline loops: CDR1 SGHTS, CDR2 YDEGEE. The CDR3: CASSLPSYEQYF. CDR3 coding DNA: TGTGCCAGCAGCTTGCCGTCCTACGAGCAGTACTTC.

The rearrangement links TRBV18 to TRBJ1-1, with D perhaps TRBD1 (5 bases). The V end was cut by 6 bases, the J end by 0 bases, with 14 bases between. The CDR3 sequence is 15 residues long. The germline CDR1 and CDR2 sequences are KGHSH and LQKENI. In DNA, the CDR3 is TGTGCCAGCTCGCCGGTACAGGCTCTGAACACTGAAGCTTTCTTT. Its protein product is CASSPVQALNTEAFF.

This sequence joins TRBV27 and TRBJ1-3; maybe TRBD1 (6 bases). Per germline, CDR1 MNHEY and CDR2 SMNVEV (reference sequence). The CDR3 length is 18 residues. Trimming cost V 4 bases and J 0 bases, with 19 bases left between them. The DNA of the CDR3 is TGTGCCAGCAGTTCCATATCACAGGGCCAAACCTCTGGAAACACCATATATTTT. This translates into CASSSISQGQTSGNTIYF.